These 5 T cell receptor beta chains were all obtained from the same sample, sequenced in a study of cytomegalovirus exposure and HLA in healthy donors. The PCR had 60 Vbeta and 13 Jbeta primers. Generated by immunoSEQ multiplex PCR, the TCRdb table keeps only in-frame clones and is missing some. The sample includes about 190,000 clones, more than 75% of them seen just once. The sequenced material came from PBMCs. The source of these receptors is a young woman in good health and CMV-seronegative.

The genes are TRBV10-3 and TRBJ2-5; 10 positions match TRBD1. V shed 2 bases, J shed 7 bases, and the junction held 7 bases outside the gene matches. The CDR3 spans 15 residues. Germline-derived CDR1 and CDR2 are ENHRY and SYGVKD. In DNA form, the CDR3 reads TGTGCCATCAGTGAGAGGGACAGGGGTTGGGCGACCCAGTACTTC. It specifies CAISERDRGWATQYF.

V and J are TRBV19 and TRBJ2-3; D possibly corresponds to TRBD1 (5 bases). The germline V and J ends were trimmed by 7 bases and 2 bases, with 16 bases remaining between them. The CDR3 is 15 residues long. Germline V gene data show CDR1 as LNHDA and CDR2 as SQIVND (reference sequence). CDR3: CASTSLGADTDTQYF. CDR3 coding DNA: TGTGCCAGTACAAGTCTAGGGGCCGACACAGATACGCAGTATTTT.

The chain combines TRBV7-9 with TRBJ2-1, with 9 nucleotides matching TRBD2. Germline CDR1 SEHNR, CDR2 FQNEAQ (reference sequence). This CDR3 comprises 14 residues. Germline trimming cut 5 bases from V and 8 bases from J; bases unmatched to any gene: 7. This CDR3 reads CASSALAGDHEQFF. CDR3 nucleotide sequence: TGTGCCAGCAGCGCCTTAGCGGGAGATCATGAGCAGTTCTTC.

The chain is built from TRBV5-6 and TRBJ2-3, with D possibly being TRBD1 (5 bases). The CDR3 is 13 residues long. Germline values: CDR1 SGHDT, CDR2 YYEEEE. Trimming cost V 5 bases and J 3 bases, with 10 bases left between them. The DNA for the CDR3 is TGTGCCAGCAGACCCGCAGGGACAGATACGCAGTATTTT. Translating it yields CASRPAGTDTQYF.

This clone was counted once. The gene calls are TRBV7-9 and TRBJ2-7, with D maybe TRBD2 (6 bases). This CDR3 contains 17 residues. Trimming took 4 bases from V and 2 from J, leaving 21 bases between them. CDR1 and CDR2 (germline): SEHNR, FQNEAQ (reference sequence). Here the CDR3 DNA reads TGTGCCAGCAGCTCTAGGTCCCGCGGGATTGGCCCCTACGAGCAGTACTTC. Its translation: CASSSRSRGIGPYEQYF.